Listed here are 27 T cell receptor beta chains from one sample, sequenced in a study of cytomegalovirus exposure and HLA in healthy donors. This PCR relied on a set of 60 Vbeta primers and 13 Jbeta primers. TCRdb's copy holds only in-frame clones and misses some; the assay was immunoSEQ multiplex PCR. Recorded for this sample: around 77,000 clones. The sequenced material came from PBMCs. The receptor source for this set is a middle-aged man in good health and CMV-seropositive.

The chain carries TRBV6-1 and TRBJ2-7, with D perhaps TRBD1 (6 bases). CDR1 MNHNS and CDR2 SASEGT come from the germline V gene. V lost 10 bases to trimming and J lost 6 bases, with 13 bases between them. The CDR3 loop spans 11 amino acids. The DNA for the CDR3 is TGTGCCACTGGACAGTCTGGCGAGCAGTACTTC. This translates into CATGQSGEQYF.

The rearrangement uses TRBV27 and TRBJ2-5, with D possibly TRBD2 on 5 matching bases. V lost 3 bases and J lost 2, with 19 bases in between. The germline V gene has CDR1 MNHEY and CDR2 SMNVEV (reference sequence). This CDR3 has 17 amino acids. The CDR3 bases are TGTGCCAGCAGTTTGCGTTGGGAGACACAAGCACAAGAGACCCAGTACTTC. As protein: CASSLRWETQAQETQYF.

The gene calls are TRBV7-9 and TRBJ2-1, with D possibly being TRBD2 (6 bases). V was pared by 4 bases and J by 3 bases, with 19 bases between. Germline CDR1 SEHNR, CDR2 FQNEAQ (reference sequence). This CDR3 region has 17 residues. The CDR3 coding sequence is TGTGCCAGCAGCTCGCCTCTTATAGCGGCCTTCTACAATGAGCAGTTCTTC. It yields the protein CASSSPLIAAFYNEQFF.

The rearrangement uses TRBV4-1 and TRBJ1-6; D might be TRBD1 (6 bases). V was trimmed by 1 base and J by 7 bases, leaving 11 bases between them. Germline CDR1 MGHRA, CDR2 YSYEKL. The CDR3 extends over 15 amino acids. The CDR3 DNA follows: TGCGCCAGCAGCCAAGGGGGGCTCCTGAATTCACCCCTCCACTTT. Translating gives CASSQGGLLNSPLHF.

V usage is TRBV19 and J usage is TRBJ1-2; D remains ambiguous. This CDR3 spans 13 amino acids. V was cut by 5 bases and J by 4 bases, with 11 bases left in between. From germline, CDR1 is LNHDA and CDR2 SQIVND (reference sequence). CDR3 sequence (DNA): TGTGCCAGTAGTGATCGGTCCCTCTATGGCTACACCTTC. Its protein is CASSDRSLYGYTF.

The chain has TRBV19 and TRBJ2-7; D unclear. V was pared by 9 bases and J by 0 bases, with 12 bases between. Germline V lookup: CDR1 LNHDA, CDR2 SQIVND (reference sequence). This CDR3 is 13 amino acids long. The CDR3 nucleotides are TGTGCCAGCTCAAGCGCCATCTCCTACGAGCAGTACTTC. Its translation: CASSSAISYEQYF.

The CDR3 loop reads CASSHSGQGNNEQFF. CDR3 coding DNA: TGTGCCAGCAGCCACTCCGGACAGGGCAACAATGAGCAGTTCTTC. The chain links TRBV4-2 to TRBJ2-1, with TRBD1 matching over 8 bases. The CDR3 length is 15 residues. CDR1 is LGHNA, CDR2 YNFKEQ, per germline. Trimming removed 3 bases from V and 5 bases from J; junction bases left unmatched: 6.

J is TRBJ1-1 and V is TRBV5-1, with 8 bases lining up with TRBD1. The germline V gene has CDR1 SGHRS and CDR2 YFSETQ. V lost 0 bases and J lost 2; bases outside the gene matches: 6. The length of the CDR3 is 16 residues. The CDR3 coding sequence is TGCGCCAGCAGCTTGGGGTTAACAGGGGGTAACACTGAAGCTTTCTTT. It specifies CASSLGLTGGNTEAFF.

The chain employs TRBV2 and TRBJ1-2, with a weak D call TRBD1 (5 bases). V was pared by 1 base and J by 4 bases, with 7 bases between. Germline loops: CDR1 SNHLY, CDR2 FYNNEI. This CDR3 has 13 amino acids. The CDR3 reads CASSEGQSYGYTF. CDR3 nucleotides: TGTGCCAGCAGTGAAGGACAGAGCTATGGCTACACCTTC. The complete variable domain, with remaining parts taken from reference TRBV2 and TRBJ1-2, reads EPEVTQTPSHQVTQMGQEVILRCVPISNHLYFYWYRQILGQKVEFLVSFYNNEISEKSEIFDDQFSVERPDGSNFTLKIRSTKLEDSAMYFCASSEGQSYGYTFGSGTRLTVV.

The chain carries TRBV7-2 and TRBJ2-5, with 9 nucleotides matching TRBD1. The J segment lost 5 bases and the V segment lost 3 bases, leaving 7 bases of the junction unmatched. CDR3 length: 15 amino acids. Germline CDR1 reads SGHTA; CDR2 reads FQGNSA. The CDR3 sequence is CASSFDRGEGETQYF. CDR3 DNA: TGTGCCAGCAGCTTCGACAGGGGGGAGGGGGAGACCCAGTACTTC.

The V and J genes are TRBV2 and TRBJ1-4, with 7 bases matching TRBD1. Looked up from germline, CDR1 is SNHLY and CDR2 is FYNNEI. With 7 bases clipped from V and 4 bases from J, the junction kept 6 bases outside the gene matches. This CDR3 is built from 14 residues. The CDR3 loop reads CASNRQGGNEKLFF. The CDR3 DNA follows: TGTGCCAGCAACAGACAGGGAGGTAATGAAAAACTGTTTTTT.

The chain uses TRBV4-1 and TRBJ2-1; 10 nucleotides line up with TRBD1. From germline, CDR1 is MGHRA and CDR2 YSYEKL. J gave up 6 bases and V 4 bases, and 12 bases lay outside the gene matches. The CDR3 runs to 17 residues. Written as DNA, the CDR3 is TGCGCCAGCAGCCGGAACTTCGGGACAGGGGCCGCCAATGAGCAGTTCTTC. This translates into CASSRNFGTGAANEQFF.

The chain links TRBV5-1 to TRBJ1-6, with 9 bases fitting TRBD1. The CDR3 has 14 amino acids. V dropped 4 bases and J dropped 8; count of bases not matched to a gene: 4. From germline, CDR1 is SGHRS and CDR2 YFSETQ. CDR3 residues: CASSLRDRDSPLHF. The CDR3 DNA follows: TGCGCCAGCAGCCTCCGGGACAGGGATTCACCCCTCCACTTT.

The V gene is TRBV28, the J gene TRBJ1-5; D not resolved. The V and J ends lost 1 base and 6 bases respectively, with 4 bases between them. Germline V lookup: CDR1 MDHEN, CDR2 SYDVKM. This CDR3 contains 12 residues. Written as DNA, the CDR3 is TGTGCCAGCAGTTTATCGGGTCAGCCCCAGCATTTT. It is translated as CASSLSGQPQHF.

The chain is built from TRBV11-3 and TRBJ1-1; 9 nucleotides line up with TRBD1. CDR1 is SGHNT and CDR2 is YENEEA in the germline V gene. V dropped 1 base and J dropped 3; count of bases not matched to a gene: 0. The CDR3 runs 14 residues. CDR3 region: CASSLGQGDTEAFF. CDR3 in DNA: TGTGCCAGCAGCTTAGGACAGGGGGACACTGAAGCTTTCTTT.

The chain is built from TRBV10-1 and TRBJ2-2; possible D gene TRBD2, 5 bases. Germline assignment: CDR1 WNHNN and CDR2 SYGVQD (reference sequence). Trimming took off 5 bases at V and 2 bases at J, with 15 bases between the two ends. The CDR3 runs to 16 residues. The CDR3 is CASSTGTFTNTGELFF. CDR3 in DNA: TGCGCCAGCAGTACGGGAACCTTCACTAACACCGGGGAGCTGTTTTTT.

CDR3 region: CASSLGTGGAYTEAFF. Here the CDR3 DNA reads TGCGCCAGCAGCCTAGGGACAGGGGGCGCGTATACTGAAGCTTTCTTT. The chain is built from TRBV5-1 and TRBJ1-1; 12 bases map to TRBD1. The CDR3 length is 16 residues. Germline CDR1 is SGHRS and CDR2 is YFSETQ. V shed 4 bases, J shed 5 bases, and the junction held 9 bases outside the gene matches.

J is TRBJ1-1 and V is TRBV7-9; possibly TRBD1 for D (5 bases). Trimming removed 2 bases at V and 6 bases at J, with 13 bases between. CDR1 is SEHNR, CDR2 FQNEAQ, per germline (reference sequence). CDR3 size: 14 residues. For the CDR3, the DNA is TGTGCCAGCAGCTTACAGGGCGGGAGGGCTGAAGCTTTCTTT. Translation: CASSLQGGRAEAFF.

The chain couples TRBV4-1 to TRBJ2-2; 11 bases fit TRBD2. The CDR3 covers 17 residues. Looked up from germline, CDR1 is MGHRA and CDR2 is YSYEKL. V shed 1 base and J 5 bases; nucleotides not matched to a gene: 6. The CDR3 nucleotides read TGCGCCAGCAGCCAAGTTGAGCTAGCGGGAGGAACCGGGGAGCTGTTTTTT. This gives the protein CASSQVELAGGTGELFF.

This chain uses TRBV28 with TRBJ1-1, with 8 bases that match TRBD1. Germline V CDR1 and CDR2: MDHEN, SYDVKM. V trimming: 6 bases; J trimming: 2 bases; junction bases outside the gene matches: 11. The CDR3 has 16 residues. The CDR3 protein is CASREWAGGDNTEAFF. In nucleotides, the CDR3 is TGTGCCAGCAGGGAGTGGGCAGGGGGCGATAACACTGAAGCTTTCTTT.

The chain is built from TRBV9 and TRBJ2-5, with D maybe TRBD2 (5 bases). This CDR3 region has 15 residues. From germline, CDR1 is SGDLS and CDR2 YYNGEE. V dropped 3 bases and J dropped 5 bases, with 17 bases sitting between them. The CDR3 DNA reads TGTGCCAGCAGCGCAACCGATAGAAGAGGGGAGACCCAGTACTTC. Amino acids: CASSATDRRGETQYF. Supplemented by reference TRBV9 and TRBJ2-5, the full variable domain reads DSGVTQTPKHLITATGQRVTLRCSPRSGDLSVYWYQQSLDQGLQFLIQYYNGEERAKGNILERFSAQQFPDLHSELNLSSLELGDSALYFCASSATDRRGETQYFGPGTRLLVL.

This sequence joins TRBV27 and TRBJ2-1; a weak D match, TRBD2 (6 bases). The CDR3 totals 15 residues. V lost 6 bases and J lost 2, with 14 bases in between. Germline CDR1 is MNHEY and CDR2 is SMNVEV (reference sequence). This chain's CDR3 is CASSPGGFAYNEQFF. The CDR3 DNA sequence: TGTGCCAGCAGCCCCGGAGGGTTCGCCTACAATGAGCAGTTCTTC.

The rearrangement uses TRBV5-1 and TRBJ1-1; no firm D call. CDR1 is SGHRS, CDR2 YFSETQ, per germline. V shed 4 bases and J shed 3 bases, with 16 bases lying between them. CDR3 size: 15 residues. The CDR3 nucleotides are TGCGCCAGCAGCGAAAACCCCGCACTGGACACTGAAGCTTTCTTT. Translation: CASSENPALDTEAFF.

The V call is TRBV6-6, the J call TRBJ2-2, with 9 bases that match TRBD1. Germline V gives CDR1 MNHNY, CDR2 SVGAGI (reference sequence). The CDR3 has 16 amino acids. Trimming took 0 bases from V and 10 from J; bases not matched to a gene: 9. The CDR3 nucleotides are TGTGCCAGCAGTTACTCGGGGGACAGGGTGGAGGAGGAGCTGTTTTTT. It encodes CASSYSGDRVEEELFF.

This chain uses TRBV7-3 with TRBJ1-1, with D unresolved. V lost 3 bases, J lost 7 bases, and 9 bases lay in between. CDR1 SGHTA and CDR2 FQGTGA come from the germline V gene. This CDR3 is 12 amino acids long. The CDR3 sequence: CASSFPLGEAFF. Written as DNA, the CDR3 is TGTGCCAGCAGCTTTCCTCTAGGTGAAGCTTTCTTT.

The J gene is TRBJ1-5, the V gene TRBV30; D ambiguous. The germline gives CDR1 GTSNPN, CDR2 SVGIG (reference sequence). This CDR3 contains 12 residues. The ends were cut back, 3 bases at V and 6 bases at J, with 9 bases in the middle. The CDR3 DNA reads TGTGCCTGGAGGGCAGGATCTCAGCCCCAGCATTTT. Its translation is CAWRAGSQPQHF.

The V and J genes are TRBV2 and TRBJ1-2; D remains ambiguous. V was cut by 10 bases and J by 8 bases, with 23 bases left in between. The CDR3 covers 14 residues. Germline loops: CDR1 SNHLY, CDR2 FYNNEI. CDR3 loop: CAILGGRRVGGYTF. The CDR3 DNA sequence: TGTGCCATCCTAGGCGGGCGACGGGTAGGGGGCTACACCTTC.